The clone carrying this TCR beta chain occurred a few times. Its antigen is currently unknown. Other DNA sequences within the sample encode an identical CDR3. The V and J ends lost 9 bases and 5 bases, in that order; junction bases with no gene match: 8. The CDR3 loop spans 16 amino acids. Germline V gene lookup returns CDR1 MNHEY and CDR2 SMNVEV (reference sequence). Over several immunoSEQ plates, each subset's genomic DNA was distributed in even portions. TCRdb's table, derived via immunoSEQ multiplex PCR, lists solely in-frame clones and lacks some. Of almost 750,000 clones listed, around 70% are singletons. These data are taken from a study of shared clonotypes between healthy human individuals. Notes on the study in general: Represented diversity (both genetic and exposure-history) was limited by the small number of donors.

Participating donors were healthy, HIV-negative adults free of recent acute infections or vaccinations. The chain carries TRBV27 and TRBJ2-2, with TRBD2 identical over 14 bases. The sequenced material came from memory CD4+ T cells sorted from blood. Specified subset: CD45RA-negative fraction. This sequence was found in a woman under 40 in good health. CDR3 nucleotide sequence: TGTGCCAGTAGACTAGCGGGAGGGCCGATAACCGGGGAGCTGTTTTTT. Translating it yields CASRLAGGPITGELFF.